This T cell receptor (beta chain) was found in a study of cytomegalovirus exposure and HLA in healthy donors. Overall study results and limits: Analysis was carried out at a later point, and it linked a missense DCLRE1C variant to TCR beta V- and J-gene trimming. In a later analysis, parvovirus B19, influenza, CMV and Epstein-Barr virus appeared linked to several top co-occurrence clusters.

With respect to this clone: Its antigen is as yet unknown.

In the PCR, 60 Vbeta and 13 Jbeta primers were used. The method was immunoSEQ multiplex PCR; TCRdb's version includes in-frame clones alone and lacks a portion of them. The data hold around 170,000 clones, with 70% to 80% observed a single time. CDR1 and CDR2 from the germline V gene are SGDLS and YYNGEE. CDR3 length: 14 residues. With 4 bases removed from V and 7 bases from J, the gap between germline ends came to 17 bases. This receptor was obtained from a man aged 18 to 30 in good health and CMV-seronegative. The chain combines TRBV9 with TRBJ1-2, with D possibly matching TRBD1 (6 bases). Sample: PBMCs. CDR3 DNA: TGTGCCAGCAGCCCTAGGCGGGGGGCAGGTGGCTACACCTTC. It is translated as CASSPRRGAGGYTF.